This is a list of T cell receptor beta chains from one sample in a study of T-cell reconstitution after alpha-beta-depleted transplantation in children. TCRdb analysed the PCR reads with MiXCR anew, one entry per CDR3 protein. The table lists a few hundred thousand distinct CDR3 sequences, around 25% of them singletons. The specimen was PBMCs, mostly from graft donor cells, collected 180 days after TCRalphabeta/CD19-depleted stem cell transplant. These receptors were taken from a male patient aged 10-17 years who had a stem cell transplant for acute lymphoblastic leukemia, so the T cells may come from the graft donor. Each CDR3 is given with its conserved first and last residue. Each record gives: D gene, CDR3 length, V gene, J gene, clone size, CDR3 protein, CDR3 DNA. The D gene is left open where the match is weak. Expanded clones get a size class; other rows say once, few or many, or leave the size out.

D: NA; length: 12; V: TRBV5-6; J: TRBJ2-7; size: few; CDR3: CASSFGRGEQYF; DNA: TGTGCCAGCAGCTTTGGGAGAGGCGAGCAGTACTTC
D: TRBD1; length: 14; V: TRBV4-1; J: TRBJ2-5; size: NA; CDR3: CASSQDGTEETQYF; DNA: TGCGCCAGCAGCCAAGATGGGACAGAAGAGACCCAGTACTTC
D: TRBD1; length: 16; V: TRBV19; J: TRBJ2-1; size: once; CDR3: CASSMVGQGPYNEQFF; DNA: TGTGCCAGTAGTATGGTGGGACAGGGCCCCTACAATGAGCAGTTCTTC
D: TRBD1; length: 16; V: TRBV6-1; J: TRBJ2-1; size: NA; CDR3: CASSRTGRSSYNEQFF; DNA: TGTGCCAGCAGTAGGACAGGTCGAAGCTCCTACAATGAGCAGTTCTTC
D: TRBD1; length: 14; V: TRBV5-1; J: TRBJ1-1; size: NA; CDR3: CASSFYRGETEAFF; DNA: TGCGCCAGCAGCTTTTACAGGGGAGAAACTGAAGCTTTCTTT
D: NA; length: 13; V: TRBV5-1; J: TRBJ2-3; size: NA; CDR3: CASSPSPPDTQYF; DNA: TGCGCCAGCAGCCCCTCGCCCCCAGATACGCAGTATTTT
D: NA; length: 14; V: TRBV5-1; J: TRBJ1-1; size: few; CDR3: CASSPGDLNTEAFF; DNA: TGCGCCAGCAGTCCGGGGGACCTGAACACTGAAGCTTTCTTT
D: NA; length: 16; V: TRBV5-1; J: TRBJ2-7; size: NA; CDR3: CASRGPTRNLYYEQYF; DNA: TGCGCCAGCAGAGGACCCACACGGAACCTGTACTACGAGCAGTACTTC
D: NA; length: 12; V: TRBV20-1; J: TRBJ2-7; size: few; CDR3: CSASSSSYEQYF; DNA: TGCAGTGCATCCTCAAGCTCCTACGAGCAGTACTTC
D: TRBD2; length: 16; V: TRBV27; J: TRBJ2-7; size: NA; CDR3: CASSLYAGTSSYEQYF; DNA: TGTGCCAGCAGTTTATACGCAGGGACTAGCTCCTACGAGCAGTACTTC
D: TRBD2; length: 14; V: TRBV29-1; J: TRBJ2-1; size: NA; CDR3: CSAERWEGHNEQFF; DNA: TGCAGCGCCGAACGGTGGGAGGGCCACAATGAGCAGTTCTTC
D: NA; length: 14; V: TRBV29-1; J: TRBJ2-1; size: NA; CDR3: CSVADGRSYNEQFF; DNA: TGCAGCGTCGCGGACGGCAGGTCCTACAATGAGCAGTTCTTC
D: NA; length: 12; V: TRBV7-9; J: TRBJ2-3; size: NA; CDR3: CATHLSPDTQYF; DNA: TGTGCCACGCACTTAAGCCCAGATACGCAGTATTTT
D: TRBD2; length: 16; V: TRBV9; J: TRBJ2-1; size: many; CDR3: CASSVDPAGRIYEQFF; DNA: TGTGCCAGCAGCGTTGATCCAGCGGGGAGGATATATGAGCAGTTCTTC
D: NA; length: 14; V: TRBV20-1; J: TRBJ1-1; size: NA; CDR3: CSARGAPMNTEAFF; DNA: TGCAGTGCTAGGGGGGCACCCATGAACACTGAAGCTTTCTTT
D: NA; length: 14; V: TRBV10-3; J: TRBJ1-2; size: few; CDR3: CAISESPGVGGYTF; DNA: TGTGCCATCAGTGAGTCTCCGGGGGTAGGAGGCTACACCTTC
D: TRBD1; length: 16; V: TRBV6-1; J: TRBJ2-7; size: NA; CDR3: CASSWSGTVIAYEQYF; DNA: TGTGCCAGCAGCTGGTCCGGGACAGTAATAGCCTACGAGCAGTACTTC
D: NA; length: 14; V: TRBV12-3/TRBV12-4; J: TRBJ2-5; size: many; CDR3: CASSQQNYQETQYF; DNA: TGTGCCAGCAGTCAGCAGAATTACCAAGAGACCCAGTACTTC
D: NA; length: 14; V: TRBV6-1; J: TRBJ2-5; size: NA; CDR3: CASSEAWEKETQYF; DNA: TGTGCCAGCAGTGAAGCCTGGGAGAAAGAGACCCAGTACTTC
D: TRBD1; length: 14; V: TRBV20-1; J: TRBJ1-5; size: NA; CDR3: CSTSRTGDNQPQHF; DNA: TGCAGTACTAGTCGAACAGGGGACAATCAGCCCCAGCATTTT
D: TRBD2; length: 14; V: TRBV10-2; J: TRBJ2-1; size: few; CDR3: CASSVAGGNNEQFF; DNA: TGCGCCAGCAGTGTAGCGGGAGGGAACAATGAGCAGTTCTTC
D: TRBD2; length: 15; V: TRBV5-1; J: TRBJ2-1; size: NA; CDR3: CASSWGPSGTYEQFF; DNA: TGCGCCAGCAGTTGGGGACCTAGCGGGACGTATGAGCAGTTCTTC
D: NA; length: 13; V: TRBV18; J: TRBJ2-3; size: few; CDR3: CASSPMVWDTQYF; DNA: TGTGCCAGCTCACCCATGGTATGGGATACGCAGTATTTT
D: TRBD1; length: 14; V: TRBV5-1; J: TRBJ1-2; size: few; CDR3: CASSWKETGSGYTF; DNA: TGCGCCAGCAGCTGGAAAGAGACAGGGTCGGGCTACACCTTC
D: NA; length: 15; V: TRBV20-1; J: TRBJ2-7; size: many; CDR3: CSASLRLGPSYEQYF; DNA: TGCAGTGCTAGTCTACGCCTGGGACCATCCTACGAGCAGTACTTC
D: NA; length: 14; V: TRBV12-3/TRBV12-4; J: TRBJ1-3; size: NA; CDR3: CASSFWGAGNTIYF; DNA: TGTGCCAGCAGTTTTTGGGGAGCTGGAAACACCATATATTTT
D: TRBD2; length: 15; V: TRBV7-9; J: TRBJ2-5; size: few; CDR3: CASSLAYPSGETQYF; DNA: TGTGCCAGCAGCTTAGCTTATCCTAGCGGGGAGACCCAGTACTTC
D: NA; length: 15; V: TRBV6-5; J: TRBJ2-7; size: NA; CDR3: CASSYSTGGSYEQYF; DNA: TGTGCCAGCAGTTACTCGACAGGAGGCTCCTACGAGCAGTACTTC
D: NA; length: 13; V: TRBV5-6; J: TRBJ2-7; size: few; CDR3: CASSLNLQREQYF; DNA: TGTGCCAGCAGCTTGAACCTCCAAAGGGAGCAGTACTTC
D: NA; length: 14; V: TRBV18; J: TRBJ2-1; size: NA; CDR3: CASSPWGPYNEQFF; DNA: TGTGCCAGCTCACCATGGGGACCCTACAATGAGCAGTTCTTC
D: NA; length: 15; V: TRBV6-1; J: TRBJ2-1; size: few; CDR3: CASSEGLVGWNEQFF; DNA: TGTGCCAGCAGTGAAGGTTTAGTAGGTTGGAATGAGCAGTTCTTC
D: TRBD2; length: 16; V: TRBV5-1; J: TRBJ2-2; size: once; CDR3: CASSLTSGGMTGELFF; DNA: TGCGCCAGCAGCTTGACGTCGGGAGGGATGACCGGGGAGCTGTTTTTT
D: TRBD2; length: 15; V: TRBV7-3; J: TRBJ2-1; size: NA; CDR3: CASSLSRAGGLEQFF; DNA: TGTGCCAGCAGCTTAAGCAGGGCGGGGGGTCTCGAGCAGTTCTTC
D: NA; length: 16; V: TRBV2; J: TRBJ2-1; size: NA; CDR3: CASSVRAAISYNEQFF; DNA: TGTGCCAGCAGTGTGAGAGCGGCCATCTCCTACAATGAGCAGTTCTTC
D: TRBD1; length: 14; V: TRBV5-1; J: TRBJ2-7; size: once; CDR3: CASMTGTGSYEQYF; DNA: TGCGCCAGCATGACCGGGACAGGGTCCTACGAGCAGTACTTC
D: NA; length: 16; V: TRBV12-3/TRBV12-4; J: TRBJ1-2; size: NA; CDR3: CASTLRSGRGSYGYTF; DNA: TGTGCCAGCACCTTGAGATCGGGGCGCGGATCCTATGGCTACACCTTC
D: NA; length: 15; V: TRBV12-3/TRBV12-4; J: TRBJ1-2; size: NA; CDR3: CASSPRTGGSYGYTF; DNA: TGTGCCAGCAGTCCCCGGACCGGAGGTTCCTATGGCTACACCTTC
D: NA; length: 16; V: TRBV7-3; J: TRBJ2-7; size: NA; CDR3: CASSLLPGDSSYEQYF; DNA: TGTGCCAGCAGCCTTTTACCCGGCGATAGCTCCTACGAGCAGTACTTC
D: NA; length: 15; V: TRBV2; J: TRBJ2-3; size: NA; CDR3: CASSEALRRGDTQYF; DNA: TGTGCCAGCAGTGAAGCGCTTCGTAGGGGGGATACGCAGTATTTT
D: TRBD1; length: 17; V: TRBV9; J: TRBJ1-2; size: NA; CDR3: CASSAYLQGAARNGYTF; DNA: TGTGCCAGCAGCGCCTATCTACAGGGGGCGGCGAGGAATGGCTACACCTTC
D: NA; length: 11; V: TRBV12-5; J: TRBJ2-7; size: NA; CDR3: CASGSLEEQYF; DNA: TGTGCTAGTGGTTCCCTTGAAGAGCAGTACTTC
D: NA; length: 15; V: TRBV20-1; J: TRBJ2-1; size: few; CDR3: CSATPGPSSYNEQFF; DNA: TGCAGTGCGACCCCGGGACCAAGCTCCTACAATGAGCAGTTCTTC
D: NA; length: 14; V: TRBV20-1; J: TRBJ1-4; size: few; CDR3: CSARGRRGGEKLFF; DNA: TGCAGTGCTAGAGGAAGGCGGGGAGGTGAAAAACTGTTTTTT
D: NA; length: 12; V: TRBV10-2; J: TRBJ2-7; size: NA; CDR3: CASSKGYYEQYF; DNA: TGCGCCAGCAGCAAGGGGTACTACGAGCAGTACTTC
D: NA; length: 17; V: TRBV4-3; J: TRBJ1-1; size: few; CDR3: CASSPRPALKWGTEAFF; DNA: TGCGCCAGCAGCCCAAGACCGGCACTCAAGTGGGGCACTGAAGCTTTCTTT
D: NA; length: 13; V: TRBV14; J: TRBJ2-7; size: few; CDR3: CASSQDTAYEQYF; DNA: TGTGCCAGCAGCCAAGACACGGCCTACGAGCAGTACTTC
D: NA; length: 15; V: TRBV5-6; J: TRBJ2-7; size: NA; CDR3: CASSLGGHLAYEQYF; DNA: TGTGCCAGCAGCTTAGGAGGACACCTCGCCTACGAGCAGTACTTC
D: NA; length: 13; V: TRBV20-1; J: TRBJ1-1; size: NA; CDR3: CSASENMNTEAFF; DNA: TGCAGTGCTAGCGAAAATATGAACACTGAAGCTTTCTTT
D: TRBD1; length: 19; V: TRBV6-1; J: TRBJ1-2; size: NA; CDR3: CASRAAAGTGASSNYGYTF; DNA: TGTGCCAGCAGAGCCGCCGCCGGGACAGGGGCATCATCTAACTATGGCTACACCTTC
D: NA; length: 21; V: TRBV15; J: TRBJ2-7; size: NA; CDR3: CATSRDYIGFMLGGSYYEQYF; DNA: TGTGCCACCAGCAGAGATTATATTGGTTTCATGCTAGGGGGAAGCTACTACGAGCAGTACTTC
D: TRBD2; length: 15; V: TRBV7-9; J: TRBJ2-1; size: NA; CDR3: CASSFRSGENNEQFF; DNA: TGTGCCAGCAGCTTTAGGAGCGGGGAGAACAATGAGCAGTTCTTC
D: NA; length: 16; V: TRBV10-2; J: TRBJ2-4; size: few; CDR3: CASRDAFGQAKNIQYF; DNA: TGCGCCAGCAGAGATGCCTTCGGACAGGCCAAAAACATTCAGTACTTC
D: TRBD2; length: 15; V: TRBV2; J: TRBJ2-1; size: few; CDR3: CASSAVSGRSNEQFF; DNA: TGTGCCAGCAGTGCCGTTAGCGGGAGAAGCAATGAGCAGTTCTTC